These 21 T cell receptor beta chains originate from one sample sequenced in a study of early T cells in non-severe SARS-CoV-2 infection. Via MiXCR, TCRdb re-called the 5' RACE reads, giving one row per CDR3 protein. Of around 88,000 distinct CDR3 sequences listed, around 14% are singletons. Input material: whole blood. The receptors stem from an adult who was a healthcare worker with PCR-confirmed SARS-CoV-2 infection or an uninfected control (not recorded which).

Only a few counts were recorded for this clonotype. The rearrangement joins TRBV3-1 to TRBJ2-3, with 8 bases that match TRBD2. CDR3 size: 15 residues. Per germline, CDR1 LGHDT and CDR2 YNNKEL (reference sequence). V gave up 4 bases and J gave up 3 bases; unmatched junction bases: 6. CDR3 amino acids: CASSRGLVGTDTQYF. The CDR3 region has the DNA TGTGCCAGCAGCCGGGGACTAGTAGGTACAGATACGCAGTATTTT.

The sample holds a few counts of this clonotype. The V call is TRBV9, the J call TRBJ2-7; 7 bases are shared with TRBD2. Looked up from germline, CDR1 is SGDLS and CDR2 is YYNGEE. The CDR3 consists of 14 residues. After removal of 0 bases from V and 4 bases from J, the junction contained 4 bases not matched to a gene. In nucleotides, the CDR3 is TGTGCCAGCAGCGTAGGGTCGGGAGGTTACGAGCAGTACTTC. It codes for CASSVGSGGYEQYF.

The chain couples TRBV18 to TRBJ2-5; TRBD1 matches at 7 bases. Germline CDR1 reads KGHSH; CDR2 reads LQKENI. This CDR3 contains 15 residues. Trimming removed 1 base from V and 5 bases from J; junction bases left unmatched: 7. DNA of the CDR3: TGTGCCAGCTCACCACTCCGAGACAGGGCTGAGACCCAGTACTTC. Translation: CASSPLRDRAETQYF.

This clonotype was detected a few times. The chain employs TRBV12-3 or TRBV12-4 and TRBJ1-1; tentative D call: TRBD1 (5 bases). The CDR3 spans 13 residues. Trimming left V 1 base short and J 8 bases short, with 11 bases between. CDR3 region: CASSLVGGREAFF. The CDR3 DNA sequence: TGTGCCAGCAGTTTAGTCGGGGGAAGGGAAGCTTTCTTT.

This clonotype occurred a few times. The chain couples TRBV11-2 to TRBJ2-3, with 12 positions matching TRBD2. This CDR3 has 18 amino acids. V trimming: 6 bases; J trimming: 4 bases; junction bases outside the gene matches: 14. Germline V gene lookup returns CDR1 SGHAT and CDR2 FQNNGV. The CDR3 DNA sequence: TGTGCCAGCAGTTCGACTAGCGGGAGAACAAGCCGTGCAGATACGCAGTATTTT. Amino acid sequence: CASSSTSGRTSRADTQYF.

This clonotype was observed a handful of times. This chain links TRBV11-2 with TRBJ1-1, with a possible D match to TRBD1 (6 bases). This CDR3 comprises 14 residues. V lost 6 bases and J 1 base, leaving 12 bases between the germline ends. The germline V gene has CDR1 SGHAT and CDR2 FQNNGV. The CDR3 DNA sequence: TGTGCCAGCAGGCCCCCGGGACAGAACACTGAAGCTTTCTTT. As protein: CASRPPGQNTEAFF.

The table lists this clonotype with a few counts. The chain uses TRBV18 and TRBJ1-1; 10 nucleotides agree with TRBD1. This CDR3 is built from 14 residues. After removal of 3 bases from V and 6 bases from J, the junction contained 4 bases not matched to a gene. Looked up from germline, CDR1 is KGHSH and CDR2 is LQKENI. DNA for the CDR3: TGTGCCAGCTCACCGGGACAGGGGAGCGCTGAAGCTTTCTTT. Amino acid sequence: CASSPGQGSAEAFF.

The chain links TRBV6-5 to TRBJ1-1; 10 bases fit TRBD1. V was clipped by 7 bases and J by 5 bases; unmatched bases: 7. The CDR3 length is 14 residues. Per the germline V gene, CDR1 is MNHEY and CDR2 is SVGAGI. CDR3 amino acids: CASTTPDRGTEAFF. The CDR3 DNA follows: TGTGCCAGCACTACCCCGGACAGGGGGACTGAAGCTTTCTTT.

This clonotype was recorded at least ten times. The chain links TRBV4-2 to TRBJ2-2; TRBD1 matches 7 bases. Germline V lookup: CDR1 LGHNA, CDR2 YNFKEQ. V shed 4 bases, J shed 1 base, and the junction held 6 bases outside the gene matches. The CDR3 is made up of 16 amino acids. DNA for the CDR3: TGTGCCAGCAGCCTCGCCGGGACAGAGAACACCGGGGAGCTGTTTTTT. It specifies CASSLAGTENTGELFF.

This clonotype has a count of ten or more. The chain uses TRBV20-1 and TRBJ2-3; 13 bases are a match to TRBD2. The CDR3 totals 17 residues. V lost 1 base and J lost 4; bases outside the gene matches: 8. The germline CDR1 and CDR2 sequences are DFQATT and SNEGSKA (reference sequence). The CDR3 protein is CSARAAGLAGVADTQYF. In nucleotides, the CDR3 is TGCAGTGCTAGAGCGGCCGGACTAGCGGGAGTGGCAGATACGCAGTATTTT.

The chain links TRBV12-3 or TRBV12-4 to TRBJ2-1; D is possibly TRBD1 (5 bases). V was trimmed by 7 bases and J by 9 bases, leaving 10 bases between them. This CDR3 is 11 amino acids long. CDR3 DNA: TGTGCCAGCACCCTGGGGCCTGAGCAGTTCTTC. It translates to CASTLGPEQFF.

In DNA, the CDR3 is TGTGCCAGCAGCAAAGAGGTTTTGGGACAGTACACTGAAGCTTTCTTT. This sequence encodes CASSKEVLGQYTEAFF. V gene TRBV21-1 combines with J gene TRBJ1-1; the table assigns TRBD1, which was not confirmed against the DNA. TRBV21-1 is shown as a pseudogene. This CDR3 region has 16 residues.

There are a few counts of this clonotype. V and J are TRBV7-8 and TRBJ1-3; no firm D call. V was cut by 3 bases and J by 0 bases, with 9 bases left in between. From germline, CDR1 is SGHVS and CDR2 FQNEAQ. This CDR3 comprises 15 residues. CDR3 nucleotides: TGTGCCAGCAGCTTCGGGCGCTACTCTGGAAACACCATATATTTT. Amino acids: CASSFGRYSGNTIYF. Looking up the rest from reference TRBV7-8 and TRBJ1-3 gives the full variable domain: GAGVSQSPRYKVAKRGQDVALRCDPISGHVSLFWYQQALGQGPEFLTYFQNEAQLDKSGLPSDRFFAERPEGSVSTLKIQRTQQEDSAVYLCASSFGRYSGNTIYFGEGSWLTVV.

This clonotype was observed a handful of times. This rearrangement joins TRBV28 to TRBJ2-5; 7 bases match TRBD2. Losses at the gene ends were 5 bases for V and 3 bases for J; bases not matched to a gene: 9. There are 15 residues in the CDR3. CDR1 and CDR2 (germline): MDHEN, SYDVKM. The CDR3 loop is CASSPGTSAEETQYF. The CDR3 nucleotides read TGTGCCAGCAGTCCAGGAACTAGCGCAGAAGAGACCCAGTACTTC.

This chain links TRBV5-4 with TRBJ2-2, with 8 bases aligning to TRBD1. The CDR3 runs to 19 residues. V lost 5 bases to trimming and J lost 1 base; unmatched junction nucleotides: 16. Germline V gene lookup returns CDR1 SGHNT and CDR2 YYREEE (reference sequence). CDR3 sequence reads: CASSSPPGQANLNTGELFF. CDR3 DNA sequence: TGTGCCAGCAGTTCCCCCCCGGGACAGGCAAATTTGAACACCGGGGAGCTGTTTTTT.

This chain's CDR3 is CASSLALEGNYGYTF. The DNA for the CDR3 is TGCGCCAGCAGCTTGGCCTTGGAGGGTAACTATGGCTACACCTTC. This rearrangement joins TRBV5-1 to TRBJ1-2; D is ambiguous. Germline assignment: CDR1 SGHRS and CDR2 YFSETQ. The V end lost 0 bases, the J end lost 1 base, and 10 bases lay between the germline ends. The CDR3 consists of 15 residues.

There are many counts of this clonotype. In DNA form, the CDR3 reads TGTGCCACCAGTGAATCGGGGACTAGCGGGGTGAGGACCCAGTACTTC. Encoded protein: CATSESGTSGVRTQYF. J is TRBJ2-5 and V is TRBV24-1, with TRBD2 matching over 13 bases. CDR1 is KGHDR, CDR2 SFDVKD, per germline. CDR3 size: 16 residues. J gave up 7 bases and V 4 bases, and 8 bases lay outside the gene matches.

This clonotype was detected only a few times. The V call is TRBV20-1, the J call TRBJ1-1, with D unclear. CDR1 and CDR2 (germline): DFQATT, SNEGSKA (reference sequence). The CDR3 is 13 residues long. V lost 6 bases and J lost 0, with 11 bases in between. CDR3 residues: CSATGSMNTEAFF. The CDR3 bases are TGCAGTGCCACGGGCAGCATGAACACTGAAGCTTTCTTT.

The rearrangement uses TRBV7-2 and TRBJ1-2, with D possibly matching TRBD1 (6 bases). The germline V and J ends were trimmed by 1 base and 4 bases, with 10 bases remaining between them. Germline values: CDR1 SGHTA, CDR2 FQGNSA. This CDR3 has 14 residues. CDR3 coding DNA: TGTGCCAGCAGCTTAGACAGGGCAAGCTATGGCTACACCTTC. It yields the protein CASSLDRASYGYTF.

The V gene is TRBV5-1, the J gene TRBJ2-6, with D perhaps matching TRBD2 (5 bases). Deletions cut 4 bases from V and 1 base from J, with 9 bases between. Germline V CDR1 and CDR2: SGHRS, YFSETQ. The CDR3 length is 15 residues. CDR3 nucleotides: TGCGCCAGCAGCGCGTCGGGGTCTGGGGCCAACGTCCTGACTTTC. Amino acid sequence: CASSASGSGANVLTF.

This clonotype has a handful of counts. V and J are TRBV28 and TRBJ1-4; D might be TRBD1 (5 bases). V dropped 6 bases and J dropped 7 bases, with 15 bases sitting between them. This CDR3 is 14 amino acids long. Germline CDR1 MDHEN, CDR2 SYDVKM. CDR3 nucleotide sequence: TGTGCCAGCAGAGGTTTCTTCGGGGCTGAAAAACTGTTTTTT. Translation gives CASRGFFGAEKLFF.